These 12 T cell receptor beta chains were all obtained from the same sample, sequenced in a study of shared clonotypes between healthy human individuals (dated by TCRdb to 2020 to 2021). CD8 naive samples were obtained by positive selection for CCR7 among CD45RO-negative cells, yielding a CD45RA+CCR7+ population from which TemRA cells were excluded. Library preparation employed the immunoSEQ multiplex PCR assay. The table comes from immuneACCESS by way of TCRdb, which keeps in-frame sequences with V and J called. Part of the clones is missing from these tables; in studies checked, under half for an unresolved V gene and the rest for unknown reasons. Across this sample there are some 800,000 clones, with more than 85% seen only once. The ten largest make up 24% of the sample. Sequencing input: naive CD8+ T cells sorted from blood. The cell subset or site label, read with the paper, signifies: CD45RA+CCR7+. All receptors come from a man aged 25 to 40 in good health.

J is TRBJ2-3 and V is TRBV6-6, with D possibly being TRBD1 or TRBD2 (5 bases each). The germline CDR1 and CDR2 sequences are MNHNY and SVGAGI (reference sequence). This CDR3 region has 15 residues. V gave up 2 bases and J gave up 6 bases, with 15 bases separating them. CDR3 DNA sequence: TGTGCCAGCAGTTACACCGGGACGGCTGAGGATACGCAGTATTTT. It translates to CASSYTGTAEDTQYF.

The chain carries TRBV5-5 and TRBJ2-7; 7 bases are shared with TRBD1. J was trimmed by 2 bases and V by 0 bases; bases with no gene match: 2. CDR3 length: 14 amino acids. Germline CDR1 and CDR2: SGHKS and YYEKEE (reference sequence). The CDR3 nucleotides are TGTGCCAGCAGCTTGGGACAGGGACCCTACGAGCAGTACTTC. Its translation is CASSLGQGPYEQYF.

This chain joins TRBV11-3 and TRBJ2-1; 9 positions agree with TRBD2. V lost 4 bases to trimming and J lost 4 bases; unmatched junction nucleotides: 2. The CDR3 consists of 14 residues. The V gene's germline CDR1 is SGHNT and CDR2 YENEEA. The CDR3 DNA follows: TGTGCCAGCAGCTCCCTAGCGGGGTACAATGAGCAGTTCTTC. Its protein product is CASSSLAGYNEQFF.

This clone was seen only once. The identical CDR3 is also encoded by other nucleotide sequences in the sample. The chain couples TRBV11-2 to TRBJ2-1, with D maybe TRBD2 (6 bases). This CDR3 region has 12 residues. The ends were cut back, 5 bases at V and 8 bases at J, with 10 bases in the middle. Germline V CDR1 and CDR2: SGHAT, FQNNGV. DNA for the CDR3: TGTGCCAGCAGCCCTAGGGAGGATGAGCAGTTCTTC. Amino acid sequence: CASSPREDEQFF.

The CDR3 DNA sequence: TGTGCCAGCATGGACGGGGGGAGCAATCAGCCCCAGCATTTT. Translating it yields CASMDGGSNQPQHF. The chain combines TRBV27 with TRBJ1-5, with D possibly being TRBD1 (5 bases). The CDR3 totals 14 residues. Germline V gene data show CDR1 as MNHEY and CDR2 as SMNVEV (reference sequence). Trimming shortened V by 7 bases and J by 1 base, and 11 bases separated the two germline ends.

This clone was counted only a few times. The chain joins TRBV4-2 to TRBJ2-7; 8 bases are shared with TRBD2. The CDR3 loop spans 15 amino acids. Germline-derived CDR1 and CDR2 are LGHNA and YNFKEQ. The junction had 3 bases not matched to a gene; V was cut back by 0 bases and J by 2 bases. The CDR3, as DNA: TGTGCCAGCAGCCAAGAGTCGGGAGGGCCCTACGAGCAGTACTTC. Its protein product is CASSQESGGPYEQYF.

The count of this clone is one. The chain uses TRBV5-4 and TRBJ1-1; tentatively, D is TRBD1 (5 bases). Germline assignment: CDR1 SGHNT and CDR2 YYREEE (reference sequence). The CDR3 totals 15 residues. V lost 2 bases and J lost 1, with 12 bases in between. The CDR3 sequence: CASSFGTHENTEAFF. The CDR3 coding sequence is TGTGCCAGCAGCTTCGGGACCCATGAGAACACTGAAGCTTTCTTT.

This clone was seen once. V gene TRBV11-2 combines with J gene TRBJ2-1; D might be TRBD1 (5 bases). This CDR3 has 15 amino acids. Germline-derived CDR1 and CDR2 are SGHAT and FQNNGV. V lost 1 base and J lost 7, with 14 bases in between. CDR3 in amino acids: CASSLVPQVWNEQFF. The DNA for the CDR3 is TGTGCCAGCAGCTTAGTTCCACAGGTTTGGAATGAGCAGTTCTTC.

This chain's CDR3 is CASSEDYLVGGNTEAFF. For the CDR3, the DNA is TGTGCCAGCAGTGAAGATTACTTAGTAGGCGGTAACACTGAAGCTTTCTTT. The rearrangement uses TRBV6-1 and TRBJ1-1; D not certain. V shed 1 base and J shed 2 bases, with 17 bases lying between them. CDR3 size: 17 residues. Germline loops: CDR1 MNHNS, CDR2 SASEGT.

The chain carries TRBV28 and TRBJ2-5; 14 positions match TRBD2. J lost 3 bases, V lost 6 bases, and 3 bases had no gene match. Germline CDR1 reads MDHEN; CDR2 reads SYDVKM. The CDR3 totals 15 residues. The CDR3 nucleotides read TGTGCCAGCAGCCCGACTAGCGGGGGGGAAGAGACCCAGTACTTC. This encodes CASSPTSGGEETQYF.

The CDR3 DNA reads TGTGCCAGCAGTGACACAGATTTATATGAAAAACTGTTTTTT. Translated: CASSDTDLYEKLFF. The chain recombines TRBV6-1 with TRBJ1-4; D remains unclear. The CDR3 runs 14 residues. Looked up from germline, CDR1 is MNHNS and CDR2 is SASEGT. V lost 3 bases, J lost 6 bases, and 11 bases lay in between.

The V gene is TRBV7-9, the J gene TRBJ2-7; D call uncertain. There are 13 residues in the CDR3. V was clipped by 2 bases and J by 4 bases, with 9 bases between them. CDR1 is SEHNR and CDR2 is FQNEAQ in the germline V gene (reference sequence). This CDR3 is CASSLPWAYEQYF. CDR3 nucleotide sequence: TGTGCCAGCAGCTTACCTTGGGCATACGAGCAGTACTTC.